Sequencing of this T cell receptor (beta chain) was carried out in a study of CD8 T cells in ankylosing spondylitis. Overall study results and limits: With a CD8+ phenotype, disease-linked clones were relatively rare in peripheral blood. The study looked at matched synovial fluid samples from ankylosing spondylitis patients. Disease-linked clones were reported to be significantly enriched there. A TCR beta motif of 7 to 9 highly homologous variants seemed to mark ankylosing spondylitis blood. Earlier work had already found some motif variants in reactive arthritis synovial fluid and blood.

The CDR3 length is 14 residues. Trimming shortened V by 0 bases and J by 3 bases, and 6 bases separated the two germline ends. Germline CDR1 reads SGHRS; CDR2 reads YFSETQ. This clonotype was seen a handful of times. As yet, its antigen is unknown. Researchers built TCR beta libraries using quantitative 5'-RACE with molecular barcodes. Via MiXCR, TCRdb re-called the 5' RACE reads, giving one row per CDR3 protein. The table includes a few hundred thousand distinct CDR3 sequences, about 22% detected once. The TCR was taken from a male donor with ankylosing spondylitis. The specimen was blood, either unsorted or a sorted T cell fraction (not recorded which). The rearrangement joins TRBV5-1 to TRBJ2-2, with D uncertain. DNA for the CDR3: TGCGCCAGCAGCTTGGGTCGGCACACCGGGGAGCTGTTTTTT. This gives the protein CASSLGRHTGELFF.